The T cell receptor beta chain under discussion was sequenced for a study of T cell responses to AZD1222 COVID-19 vaccine. Study observations and caveats: White British ancestry dominated among donors, who included more females, and clonal diversity was possibly underestimated. Two AZD1222 doses significantly raised spike-specific TCR breadth and depth over controls. CD4 TCRs linked to vaccination spanned spike, dominating at 160-218 and 743-854.

Timing groups of about 4 and about 12 weeks for second doses were pooled. Libraries were prepared by immunoSEQ multiplex PCR; TCRdb keeps only in-frame clonotypes and omits some of them. The sample has about 140,000 clones; nearly 95% are singletons. V lost 0 bases, J lost 4 bases, and 9 bases lay in between. Per the germline V gene, CDR1 is SNHLY and CDR2 is FYNNEI. CDR3 length equals 15 residues. For this clone: Its antigen is unknown.

The sequence came from an adult who received the AZD1222 COVID-19 vaccine. This chain uses TRBV2 with TRBJ2-2; no clear D gene. Here the sequenced sample was peripheral blood, taken 28 days after the second AZD1222 dose. For the CDR3, the DNA is TGTGCCAGCAGTGAAGCTTCGCGTGGCACCGGGGAGCTGTTTTTT. This codes for CASSEASRGTGELFF.